Many counts were recorded for the clone carrying this T cell receptor beta chain. What it binds is not known. This specimen belongs to a study of HIV-infected children after antiretroviral therapy interruption. Findings of the study overall: Naive CD4+ Gini coefficient rose by interruption end, suggesting clonal expansion.

Trimming removed 5 bases at V and 4 bases at J, with 11 bases between. The germline gives CDR1 SGHDN, CDR2 FVKESK. This CDR3 is built from 13 residues. A 3' RACE protocol on RNA, with unique molecular identifiers, produced the TCR library. MiXCR, run by TCRdb on the 3' RACE reads, gives a single entry per CDR3 protein. Among around 41,000 distinct CDR3 sequences listed, approximately 7% were seen once. As to treatment: PENTA 11 planned treatment interruption arm or continuous ART arm. Sequencing used CD45RA+ CD4+ T cells from PBMCs, pooled from several time points, obtained from a donor given antiretroviral therapy, either interrupted or continuous. Indicated subset: naive CD4+ CD45RA+ CD45RO- T cells. This sequence originates from a pool of human donors with HIV. The rearrangement links TRBV14 to TRBJ2-5; maybe TRBD1 (5 bases). As DNA, the CDR3 is TGTGCCAGCAGCGCCCGGACACGAGAGACCCAGTACTTC. Translated: CASSARTRETQYF.